This T cell receptor beta chain appears in the sequencing data of a study of T cells in Graves' hyperthyroidism and ophthalmopathy. The overall study: The authors collected peripheral blood at initial diagnosis, before any treatment.

Study-level results: Ophthalmopathy was separated from stable hyperthyroidism by a 13 V-J model. Ophthalmopathy onset followed model prediction by a median approximately seven months.

RNA transcripts provided the source from which TCR beta CDR3 regions were amplified. First-round RT-PCR of the TCR CDR3 relied on the HTBI primer set. TCRdb used MiXCR to reprocess the multiplex PCR reads, holding one entry per CDR3 protein. The table includes a few hundred thousand distinct CDR3 sequences, approximately 15% detected once. Diagnoses were made from clinical symptoms, serum measures (thyroxine and TRAb), thyroid ultrasound and orbital computed tomography. With 1 base removed from V and 7 bases from J, the gap between germline ends came to 11 bases. Per the germline V gene, CDR1 is DFQATT and CDR2 is SNEGSKA (reference sequence). The CDR3 consists of 14 residues. This clonotype was counted ten times or more. Its antigen is not known.

The V call is TRBV20-1, the J call TRBJ1-6; a possible D gene is TRBD1 (5 bases). This clonotype was obtained from a woman in her twenties or thirties with Graves' ophthalmopathy. Sequenced input: blood. In DNA, the CDR3 is TGCAGTGCTAGAGGGGGGGTTAGGAATTCACCCCTCCACTTT. Its protein product is CSARGGVRNSPLHF.